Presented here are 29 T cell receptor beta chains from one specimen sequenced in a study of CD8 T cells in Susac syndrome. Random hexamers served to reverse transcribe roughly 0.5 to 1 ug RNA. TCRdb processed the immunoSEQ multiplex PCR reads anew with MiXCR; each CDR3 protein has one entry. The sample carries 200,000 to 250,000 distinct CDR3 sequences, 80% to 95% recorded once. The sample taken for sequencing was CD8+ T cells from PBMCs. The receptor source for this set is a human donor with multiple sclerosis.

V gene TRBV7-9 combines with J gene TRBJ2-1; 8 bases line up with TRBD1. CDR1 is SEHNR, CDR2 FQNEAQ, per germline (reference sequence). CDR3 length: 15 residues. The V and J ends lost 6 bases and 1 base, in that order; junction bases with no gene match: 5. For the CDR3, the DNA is TGTGCCAGCAGTAGACAGGGGAGATCCTACAATGAGCAGTTCTTC. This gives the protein CASSRQGRSYNEQFF.

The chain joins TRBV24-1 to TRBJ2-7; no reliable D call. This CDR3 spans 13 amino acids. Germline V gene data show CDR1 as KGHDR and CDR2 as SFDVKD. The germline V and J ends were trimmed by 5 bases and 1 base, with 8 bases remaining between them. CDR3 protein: CATSARDSYEQYF. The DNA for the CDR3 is TGTGCCACCAGTGCAAGGGATTCCTACGAGCAGTACTTC.

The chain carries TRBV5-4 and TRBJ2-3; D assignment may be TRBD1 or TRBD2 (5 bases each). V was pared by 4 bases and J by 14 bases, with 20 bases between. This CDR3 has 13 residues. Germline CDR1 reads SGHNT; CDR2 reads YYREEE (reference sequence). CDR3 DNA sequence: TGTGCCAGCAGCATGGGGGAGAACCCGGAGCGGTATTTT. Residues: CASSMGENPERYF. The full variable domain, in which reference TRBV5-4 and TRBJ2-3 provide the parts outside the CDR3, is ETGVTQSPTHLIKTRGQQVTLRCSSQSGHNTVSWYQQALGQGPQFIFQYYREEENGRGNFPPRFSGLQFPNYSSELNVNALELDDSALYLCASSMGENPERYFGPGTRLTVL.

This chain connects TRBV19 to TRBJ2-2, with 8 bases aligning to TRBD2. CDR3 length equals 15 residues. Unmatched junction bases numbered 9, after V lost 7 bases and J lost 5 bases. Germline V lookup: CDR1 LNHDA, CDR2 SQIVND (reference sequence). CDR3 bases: TGTGCCAGTACACACTTCGCGGGGGGAACCGGGGAGCTGTTTTTT. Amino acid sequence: CASTHFAGGTGELFF.

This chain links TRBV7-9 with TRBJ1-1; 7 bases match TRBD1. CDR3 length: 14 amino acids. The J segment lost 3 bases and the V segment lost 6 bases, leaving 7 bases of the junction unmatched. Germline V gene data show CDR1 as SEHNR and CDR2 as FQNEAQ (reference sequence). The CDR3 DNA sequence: TGTGCCAGCAGTCTTGACAGGGCTTACACTGAAGCTTTCTTT. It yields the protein CASSLDRAYTEAFF.

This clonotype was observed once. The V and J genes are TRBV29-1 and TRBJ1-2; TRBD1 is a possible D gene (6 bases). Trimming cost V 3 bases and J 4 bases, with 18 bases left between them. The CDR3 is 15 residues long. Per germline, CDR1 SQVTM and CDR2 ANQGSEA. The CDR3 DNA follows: TGCAGCGTTGAGGGGAAGGAGGGGACACCCTATGGCTACACCTTC. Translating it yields CSVEGKEGTPYGYTF.

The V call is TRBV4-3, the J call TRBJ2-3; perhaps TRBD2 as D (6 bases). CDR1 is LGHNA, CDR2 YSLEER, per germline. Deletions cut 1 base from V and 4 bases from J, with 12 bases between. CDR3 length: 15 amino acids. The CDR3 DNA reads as TGCGCCAGCAGCCAAGTCCCTGCGGGGCCAGATACGCAGTATTTT. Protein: CASSQVPAGPDTQYF.

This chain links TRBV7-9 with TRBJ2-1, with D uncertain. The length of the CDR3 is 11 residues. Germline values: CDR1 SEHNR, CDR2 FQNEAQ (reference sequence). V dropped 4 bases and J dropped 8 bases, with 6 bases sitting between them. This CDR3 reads CASSSWDEQFF. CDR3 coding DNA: TGTGCCAGCAGCTCTTGGGATGAGCAGTTCTTC.

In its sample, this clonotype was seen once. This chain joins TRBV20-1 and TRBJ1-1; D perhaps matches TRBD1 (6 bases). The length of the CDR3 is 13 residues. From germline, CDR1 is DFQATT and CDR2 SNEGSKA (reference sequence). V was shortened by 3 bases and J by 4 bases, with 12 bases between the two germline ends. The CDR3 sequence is CSAREGGSTEAFF. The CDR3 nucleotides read TGCAGTGCTAGGGAGGGGGGGAGCACTGAAGCTTTCTTT.

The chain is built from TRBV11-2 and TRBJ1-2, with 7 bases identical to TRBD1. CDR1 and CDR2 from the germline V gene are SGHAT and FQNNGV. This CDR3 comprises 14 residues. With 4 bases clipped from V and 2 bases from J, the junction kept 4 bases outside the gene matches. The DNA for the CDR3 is TGTGCCAGCAGCTCCGAGGGGGCAAACTATGGCTACACCTTC. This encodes CASSSEGANYGYTF. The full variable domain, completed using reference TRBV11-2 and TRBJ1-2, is EAGVAQSPRYKIIEKRQSVAFWCNPISGHATLYWYQQILGQGPKLLIQFQNNGVVDDSQLPKDRFSAERLKGVDSTLKIQPAKLEDSAVYLCASSSEGANYGYTFGSGTRLTVV.

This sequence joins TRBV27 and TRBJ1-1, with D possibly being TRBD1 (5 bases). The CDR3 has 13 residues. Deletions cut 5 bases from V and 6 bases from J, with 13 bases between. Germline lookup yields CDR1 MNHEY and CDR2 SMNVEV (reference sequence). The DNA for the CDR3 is TGTGCCAGCAGTGGCCCCCCGGGGCCTGAAGCTTTCTTT. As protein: CASSGPPGPEAFF.

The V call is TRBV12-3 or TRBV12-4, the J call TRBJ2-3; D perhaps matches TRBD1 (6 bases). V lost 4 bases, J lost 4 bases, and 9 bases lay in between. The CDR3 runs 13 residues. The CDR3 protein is CASSSSGADTQYF. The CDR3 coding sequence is TGTGCCAGCAGTTCATCAGGGGCAGATACGCAGTATTTT.

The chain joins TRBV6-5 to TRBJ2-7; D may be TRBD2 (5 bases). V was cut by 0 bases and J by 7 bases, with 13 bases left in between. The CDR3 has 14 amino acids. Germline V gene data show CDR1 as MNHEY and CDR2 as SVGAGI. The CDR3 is CASSYSAGPGEQYF. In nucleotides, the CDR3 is TGTGCCAGCAGTTACTCGGCGGGTCCGGGTGAGCAGTACTTC.

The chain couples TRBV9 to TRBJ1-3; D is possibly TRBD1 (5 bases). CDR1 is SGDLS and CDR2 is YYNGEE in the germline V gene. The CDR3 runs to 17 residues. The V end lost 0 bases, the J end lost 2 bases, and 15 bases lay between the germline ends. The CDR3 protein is CASSVEGFDSAGNTIYF. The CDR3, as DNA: TGTGCCAGCAGCGTAGAGGGGTTTGATAGCGCTGGAAACACCATATATTTT.

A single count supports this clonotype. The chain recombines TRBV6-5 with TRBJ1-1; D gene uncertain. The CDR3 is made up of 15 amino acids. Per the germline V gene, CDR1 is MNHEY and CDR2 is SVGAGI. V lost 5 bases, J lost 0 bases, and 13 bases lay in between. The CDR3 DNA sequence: TGTGCCAGCAGTGCTCGAATCGACATGAACACTGAAGCTTTCTTT. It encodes CASSARIDMNTEAFF.

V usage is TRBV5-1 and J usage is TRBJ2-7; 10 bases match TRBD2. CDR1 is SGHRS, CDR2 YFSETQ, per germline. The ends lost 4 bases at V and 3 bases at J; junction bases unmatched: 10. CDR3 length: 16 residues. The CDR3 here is CASSPGGLAGVYEQYF. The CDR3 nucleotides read TGCGCCAGCAGCCCGGGGGGGCTAGCGGGGGTCTACGAGCAGTACTTC.

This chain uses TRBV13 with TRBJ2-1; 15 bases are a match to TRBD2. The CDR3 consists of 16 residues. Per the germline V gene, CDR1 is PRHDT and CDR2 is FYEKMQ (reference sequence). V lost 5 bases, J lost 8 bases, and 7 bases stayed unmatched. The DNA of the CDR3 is TGTGCCAGCAGCACCGGACTAGCGGGGGGGTGGGATGAGCAGTTCTTC. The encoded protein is CASSTGLAGGWDEQFF.

DNA for the CDR3: TGTGCCAGCAGTGAATTTAGGACGGCTAGCGGGTCAAAAGAGACCCAGTACTTC. Protein sequence: CASSEFRTASGSKETQYF. The chain links TRBV2 to TRBJ2-5, with 8 bases that match TRBD2. Germline V gene lookup returns CDR1 SNHLY and CDR2 FYNNEI. This CDR3 is built from 18 residues. Trimming took 2 bases from V and 3 from J; bases not matched to a gene: 14.

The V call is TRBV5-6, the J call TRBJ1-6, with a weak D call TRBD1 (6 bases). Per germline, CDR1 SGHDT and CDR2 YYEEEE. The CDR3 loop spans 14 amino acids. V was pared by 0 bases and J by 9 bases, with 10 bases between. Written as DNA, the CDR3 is TGTGCCAGCAGCTTGGCAGGGGTGGGTTCACCCCTCCACTTT. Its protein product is CASSLAGVGSPLHF.

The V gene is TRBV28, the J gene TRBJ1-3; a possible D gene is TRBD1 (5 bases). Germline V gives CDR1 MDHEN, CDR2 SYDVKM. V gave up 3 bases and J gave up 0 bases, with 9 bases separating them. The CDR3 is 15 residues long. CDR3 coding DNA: TGTGCCAGCAGTTTTGACAGTAGCTCTGGAAACACCATATATTTT. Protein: CASSFDSSSGNTIYF.

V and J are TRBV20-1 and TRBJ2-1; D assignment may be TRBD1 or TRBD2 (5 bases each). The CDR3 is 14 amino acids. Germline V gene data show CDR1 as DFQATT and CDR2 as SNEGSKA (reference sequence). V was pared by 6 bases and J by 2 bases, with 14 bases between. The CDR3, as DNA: TGCAGTGCCATTCTCCGGGGCACCTACAATGAGCAGTTCTTC. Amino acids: CSAILRGTYNEQFF.

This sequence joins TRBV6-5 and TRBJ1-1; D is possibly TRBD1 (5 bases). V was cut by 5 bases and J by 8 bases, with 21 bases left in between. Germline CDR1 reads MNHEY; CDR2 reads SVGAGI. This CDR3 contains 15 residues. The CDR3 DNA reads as TGTGCCAGCAGTCCCAGGGTCGGGAGAGATACCGAAGCTTTCTTT. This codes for CASSPRVGRDTEAFF.

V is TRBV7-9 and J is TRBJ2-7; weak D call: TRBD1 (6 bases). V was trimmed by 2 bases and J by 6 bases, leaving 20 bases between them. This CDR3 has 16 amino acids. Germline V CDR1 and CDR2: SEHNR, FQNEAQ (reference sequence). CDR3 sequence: CASSLSGHAKSAEQYF. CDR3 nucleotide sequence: TGTGCCAGCAGCTTATCGGGACACGCGAAGTCTGCCGAGCAGTACTTC.

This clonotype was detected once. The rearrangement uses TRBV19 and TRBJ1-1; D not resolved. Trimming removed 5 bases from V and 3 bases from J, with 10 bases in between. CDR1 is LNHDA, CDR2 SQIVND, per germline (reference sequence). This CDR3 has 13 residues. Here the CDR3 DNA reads TGTGCCAGTAGTTCTTTCGGCTACACTGAAGCTTTCTTT. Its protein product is CASSSFGYTEAFF.

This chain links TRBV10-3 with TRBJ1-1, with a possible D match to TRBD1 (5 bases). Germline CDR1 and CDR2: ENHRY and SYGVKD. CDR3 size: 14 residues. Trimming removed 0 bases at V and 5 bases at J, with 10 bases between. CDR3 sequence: CAISESPGRTEAFF. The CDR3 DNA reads TGTGCCATCAGTGAGTCGCCAGGGCGGACTGAAGCTTTCTTT.

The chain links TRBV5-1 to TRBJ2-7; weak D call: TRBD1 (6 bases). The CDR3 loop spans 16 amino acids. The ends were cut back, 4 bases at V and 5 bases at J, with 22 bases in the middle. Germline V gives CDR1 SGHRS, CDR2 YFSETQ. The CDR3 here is CASSTGTSLLLDEQYF. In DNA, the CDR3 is TGCGCCAGCAGCACCGGGACAAGCCTCCTACTGGACGAGCAGTACTTC.

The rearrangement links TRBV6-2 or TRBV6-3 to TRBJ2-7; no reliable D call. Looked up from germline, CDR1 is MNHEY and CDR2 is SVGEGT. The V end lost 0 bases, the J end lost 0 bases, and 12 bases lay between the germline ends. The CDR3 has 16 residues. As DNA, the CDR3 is TGTGCCAGCAGTTACTCGAGGTCGGTCAGCTCCTACGAGCAGTACTTC. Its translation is CASSYSRSVSSYEQYF.

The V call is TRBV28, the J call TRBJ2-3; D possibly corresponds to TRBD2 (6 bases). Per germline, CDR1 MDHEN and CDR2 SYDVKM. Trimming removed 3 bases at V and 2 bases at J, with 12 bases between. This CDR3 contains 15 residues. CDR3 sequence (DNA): TGTGCCAGCAGTTTTAGTGGGGGGATCACAGATACGCAGTATTTT. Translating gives CASSFSGGITDTQYF.

The CDR3 DNA follows: TGTGCCAGCATCTTACAGGAGAACACTGAAGCTTTCTTT. Encoded protein: CASILQENTEAFF. The chain carries TRBV2 and TRBJ1-1, with D possibly TRBD1 on 5 matching bases. This CDR3 is built from 13 residues. CDR1 is SNHLY, CDR2 FYNNEI, per germline. The V and J ends lost 7 bases and 1 base respectively, with 10 bases between them.